Listed here are 16 T cell receptor beta chains from one sample, sequenced in a study of beta chain features in type 1 diabetes. Sequencing targeted expressed TCRB transcripts, as all isolated RNA had been reverse transcribed. Produced via immunoSEQ multiplex PCR; TCRdb's table is partial and in-frame only. Here the sample spans hundreds of thousands of clones, roughly 17% being singletons. The sequenced material came from naive CD4+ T cells from blood. Receptor source: a woman aged 18-35 years in good health.

As DNA, the CDR3 is TGTACCAGCAGCTTAGGTCCTAGCGGGAGGGCCTCGCGAAACATTCAGTACTTC. It translates to CTSSLGPSGRASRNIQYF. The chain uses TRBV7-2 and TRBJ2-4; 12 nucleotides align to TRBD2. The CDR3 sequence is 18 residues long. In germline, CDR1 is SGHTA, CDR2 FQGNSA. With 1 base clipped from V and 6 bases from J, the junction kept 10 bases outside the gene matches.

The CDR3 DNA sequence: TGTGCCAGCAGCCTAAACTATTACGAGCAGTACTTC. Its protein product is CASSLNYYEQYF. The chain links TRBV28 to TRBJ2-7; unclear D gene. The CDR3 totals 12 residues. Germline lookup yields CDR1 MDHEN and CDR2 SYDVKM. The ends were cut back, 6 bases at V and 4 bases at J, with 10 bases in the middle.

This clone was observed a handful of times. The chain uses TRBV4-2 and TRBJ1-1; D is ambiguous. Trimming cost V 1 base and J 3 bases, with 12 bases left between them. There are 15 residues in the CDR3. Per the germline V gene, CDR1 is LGHNA and CDR2 is YNFKEQ. The CDR3 region is CASSQGSPGDTEAFF. The CDR3 nucleotides read TGTGCCAGCAGCCAAGGCAGTCCTGGGGACACTGAAGCTTTCTTT.

J is TRBJ2-7 and V is TRBV11-2; TRBD2 aligns across 14 bases. CDR3 length: 15 amino acids. V gave up 4 bases and J gave up 7 bases; unmatched junction bases: 6. Germline CDR1 and CDR2: SGHAT and FQNNGV. The CDR3 DNA reads as TGTGCCAGCAGCTCCGGGACTAGCGGGAGTGGTGAGCAGTACTTC. It specifies CASSSGTSGSGEQYF.

This clone showed up just a few times. The germline gene is not matched at one end of the junction; a read error may be the cause. This chain connects TRBV5-4 to TRBJ2-1; the D is unclear. Germline assignment: CDR1 SGHNT and CDR2 YYREEE (reference sequence). This CDR3 has 16 residues. CDR3 DNA sequence: TGCGCCAGCAGCCAACGCACCGGGCCTCTCGCCAATGAGCAGTTCTTC. Residues: CASSQRTGPLANEQFF. Supplemented by reference TRBV5-4 and TRBJ2-1, the full variable domain reads ETGVTQSPTHLIKTRGQQVTLRCSSQSGHNTVSWYQQALGQGPQFIFQYYREEENGRGNFPPRFSGLQFPNYSSELNVNALELDDSALYLCASSQRTGPLANEQFFGPGTRLTVL.

The V gene is TRBV18, the J gene TRBJ2-1; TRBD1 aligns across 9 bases. Germline V CDR1 and CDR2: KGHSH, LQKENI. The CDR3 extends over 15 amino acids. After removal of 4 bases from V and 5 bases from J, the junction contained 6 bases not matched to a gene. The CDR3 reads CASSRGTGYHNEQFF. For the CDR3, the DNA is TGTGCCAGCTCACGCGGGACAGGGTATCACAATGAGCAGTTCTTC.

This clone was observed a handful of times. The chain uses TRBV19 and TRBJ2-3; D may be TRBD1 (7 bases). This CDR3 is 18 amino acids long. Germline assignment: CDR1 LNHDA and CDR2 SQIVND (reference sequence). V lost 0 bases to trimming and J lost 3 bases, with 19 bases between them. The CDR3 sequence: CASSIDPLRQGGTDTQYF. CDR3 nucleotide sequence: TGTGCCAGTAGTATAGATCCCCTTCGACAGGGAGGAACAGATACGCAGTATTTT.

This clone was seen more than once but under ten times. The chain couples TRBV28 to TRBJ2-2; D may match TRBD1 or TRBD2 (5 bases each). V lost 6 bases, J lost 4 bases, and 18 bases lay in between. The CDR3 totals 16 residues. From germline, CDR1 is MDHEN and CDR2 SYDVKM. DNA for the CDR3: TGTGCCAGCAGCGCCAGGGACCACCGCAGCACCGGGGAGCTGTTTTTT. Protein sequence: CASSARDHRSTGELFF. Looking up the rest from reference TRBV28 and TRBJ2-2 gives the full variable domain: DVKVTQSSRYLVKRTGEKVFLECVQDMDHENMFWYRQDPGLGLRLIYFSYDVKMKEKGDIPEGYSVSREKKERFSLILESASTNQTSMYLCASSARDHRSTGELFFGEGSRLTVL.

The V and J genes are TRBV19 and TRBJ1-2; no firm D call. The germline V gene encodes CDR1 LNHDA and CDR2 SQIVND (reference sequence). Trimming took off 11 bases at V and 8 bases at J, with 18 bases between the two ends. The CDR3 runs to 12 residues. The CDR3 region is CAGATPDNGYTF. As DNA, the CDR3 is TGTGCCGGAGCGACTCCGGATAACGGCTACACCTTC.

This clone has only a few counts. The CDR3 region is CASSEAGKNSPLHF. CDR3 nucleotide sequence: TGTGCCAGCAGTGAAGCCGGAAAGAATTCACCCCTCCACTTT. The rearrangement uses TRBV6-1 and TRBJ1-6, with D unresolved. The ends were cut back, 0 bases at V and 7 bases at J, with 7 bases in the middle. This CDR3 comprises 14 residues. Germline V gene sequence: CDR1 MNHNS, CDR2 SASEGT.

About this clone: The same CDR3 can be traced to other DNA sequences in this sample. The rearrangement uses TRBV18 and TRBJ1-1; 7 nucleotides align to TRBD1. The CDR3 extends over 14 amino acids. Trimming took 5 bases from V and 0 from J; bases not matched to a gene: 3. Germline V gives CDR1 KGHSH, CDR2 LQKENI. CDR3 sequence: CASSSQGVNTEAFF. The CDR3 nucleotides are TGTGCCAGCTCAAGCCAGGGGGTGAACACTGAAGCTTTCTTT.

The rearrangement joins TRBV5-4 to TRBJ2-5, with TRBD2 matching 9 bases. J was trimmed by 3 bases and V by 4 bases; bases with no gene match: 16. CDR3 size: 18 residues. The germline gives CDR1 SGHNT, CDR2 YYREEE (reference sequence). The CDR3 reads CASSQGGASGTAKETQYF. DNA for the CDR3: TGTGCCAGCAGCCAAGGTGGTGCTAGCGGGACCGCTAAAGAGACCCAGTACTTC.

The rearrangement uses TRBV6-5 and TRBJ2-7; possible D gene TRBD1, 5 bases. This CDR3 is built from 13 residues. Germline values: CDR1 MNHEY, CDR2 SVGAGI. The V and J ends lost 9 bases and 4 bases respectively, with 16 bases between them. CDR3 in amino acids: CASLISQGYEQYF. The CDR3 bases are TGTGCCAGTCTAATCTCTCAGGGTTACGAGCAGTACTTC.

The table lists this clone with a few counts. V is TRBV29-1 and J is TRBJ1-5, with a possible D match to TRBD1 (5 bases). The CDR3 has 13 amino acids. Trimming left V 4 bases short and J 7 bases short, with 14 bases between. From germline, CDR1 is SQVTM and CDR2 ANQGSEA. DNA for the CDR3: TGCAGCGTTGGTGAGCCGGGGGTCCAGCCCCAGCATTTT. As protein: CSVGEPGVQPQHF.

This clone has more than one count but fewer than ten. DNA for the CDR3: TGTGCCAGCAGGACCGGGACGGCGCAGGTCGGGGAGCTGTTTTTT. Encoded protein: CASRTGTAQVGELFF. V and J are TRBV2 and TRBJ2-2; D may correspond to TRBD1 or TRBD2 (5 bases each). With 6 bases removed from V and 7 bases from J, the gap between germline ends came to 18 bases. CDR1 and CDR2 (germline): SNHLY, FYNNEI. CDR3 length: 15 residues.

The V and J genes are TRBV5-6 and TRBJ2-5; D remains unclear. The germline gives CDR1 SGHDT, CDR2 YYEEEE. CDR3 length: 13 amino acids. Trimming removed 4 bases from V and 3 bases from J, with 10 bases in between. CDR3 nucleotide sequence: TGTGCCAGCAGCCCGGCTTGGGAAGAGACCCAGTACTTC. Amino acid sequence: CASSPAWEETQYF.